Presented here are 9 T cell receptor beta chains from one specimen sequenced in a study of cytomegalovirus exposure and HLA in healthy donors. Profiling relied on immunoSEQ multiplex PCR, and the TCRdb table lists in-frame clones only, not all of them. The sample shows some 320,000 clones, roughly 87% of them seen only once. Sequencing was carried out using PBMCs. These TCRs come from a woman aged 25 to 39 in good health and CMV-seropositive.

The rearrangement links TRBV19 to TRBJ2-7, with a possible D match to TRBD2 (6 bases). Trimming took 2 bases from V and 5 from J, leaving 10 bases between them. CDR1 LNHDA and CDR2 SQIVND come from the germline V gene (reference sequence). The CDR3 is made up of 13 amino acids. CDR3 in DNA: TGTGCCAGTAGTATAACGGGAGTACACGAGCAGTACTTC. This codes for CASSITGVHEQYF.

The gene calls are TRBV29-1 and TRBJ2-1; 11 nucleotides line up with TRBD2. J lost 4 bases, V lost 4 bases, and 6 bases had no gene match. The CDR3 has 15 residues. The germline gives CDR1 SQVTM, CDR2 ANQGSEA. CDR3 nucleotide sequence: TGCAGCGTTGTCCAGACTAGCGGGATATACAATGAGCAGTTCTTC. The encoded protein is CSVVQTSGIYNEQFF.

The chain combines TRBV5-1 with TRBJ2-7; TRBD1 agrees at 7 bases. J lost 3 bases, V lost 4 bases, and 7 bases had no gene match. Germline V CDR1 and CDR2: SGHRS, YFSETQ. The CDR3 consists of 14 residues. The CDR3 DNA reads as TGCGCCAGCAGCCGAGGACAGGACCTCTACGAGCAGTACTTC. Its translation: CASSRGQDLYEQYF. Drawing the rest from reference TRBV5-1 and TRBJ2-7, the complete variable domain is KAGVTQTPRYLIKTRGQQVTLSCSPISGHRSVSWYQQTPGQGLQFLFEYFSETQRNKGNFPGRFSGRQFSNSRSEMNVSTLELGDSALYLCASSRGQDLYEQYFGPGTRLTVT.

The chain joins TRBV4-3 to TRBJ1-4; D is unresolved. The germline V gene has CDR1 LGHNA and CDR2 YSLEER. The germline V and J ends were trimmed by 0 bases and 7 bases, with 6 bases remaining between them. The CDR3 contains 13 residues. The CDR3 coding sequence is TGCGCCAGCAGCCAAGAGATTGGTGAAAAACTGTTTTTT. Translation gives CASSQEIGEKLFF.

The J gene is TRBJ2-3, the V gene TRBV11-2, with TRBD2 identical over 9 bases. The V and J ends lost 1 base and 1 base, in that order; junction bases with no gene match: 3. The CDR3 has 16 residues. Germline CDR1 SGHAT, CDR2 FQNNGV. The CDR3 DNA reads as TGTGCCAGCAGCTTAGTCGCTAGCGGGGGCACAGATACGCAGTATTTT. It yields the protein CASSLVASGGTDTQYF.

The chain links TRBV15 to TRBJ2-1, with 9 bases lining up with TRBD1. Looked up from germline, CDR1 is LNHNV and CDR2 is YYDKDF (reference sequence). With V trimmed by 3 bases and J by 6 bases, 6 bases remained unmatched. The CDR3 sequence is 15 residues long. Here the CDR3 reads CATSSRDRDVNEQFF. The CDR3 bases are TGTGCCACCAGCAGCCGGGACAGGGATGTCAATGAGCAGTTCTTC.

The V and J genes are TRBV6-1 and TRBJ2-7; 11 bases map to TRBD1. Per the germline V gene, CDR1 is MNHNS and CDR2 is SASEGT. V lost 6 bases, J lost 3 bases, and 1 base stayed unmatched. There are 13 residues in the CDR3. CDR3 DNA: TGTGCCAGCAGGGGACAGGGGGACTACGAGCAGTACTTC. Its translation is CASRGQGDYEQYF.

The sample holds one count of this clone. J is TRBJ2-7 and V is TRBV7-6, with D unresolved. Trimming left V 1 base short and J 0 bases short, with 7 bases between. The CDR3 is 14 residues long. CDR1 is SGHVS and CDR2 is FNYEAQ in the germline V gene. DNA of the CDR3: TGTGCCAGCAGCTTAGTTGTTTCCTCCTACGAGCAGTACTTC. This codes for CASSLVVSSYEQYF.

The genes are TRBV9 and TRBJ2-2; TRBD1 matches at 9 bases. Per germline, CDR1 SGDLS and CDR2 YYNGEE. V lost 0 bases and J lost 3; bases outside the gene matches: 6. This CDR3 spans 17 amino acids. The CDR3: CASSVALRQGDTGELFF. CDR3 DNA: TGTGCCAGCAGCGTAGCCCTCAGACAGGGGGACACCGGGGAGCTGTTTTTT.